The next 3 T cell receptor beta chains were all read from a single sample in a study of CD8+CD57+ T cells in acquired aplastic anemia. CDR3 and TCR beta VDJ profiling relied on a genomic DNA template. TCRdb reprocessed the reads with MiXCR, giving one entry per CDR3 protein. The repertoire holds some 170,000 distinct CDR3 sequences, with around 48% as singletons. Individuals selected for sequencing had exhibited CD8+CD57+ cell expansion on flow cytometry. Sequencing was done on a sample of sorted CD4+, CD8+, or CD8+CD57+ T cells (not recorded which) from PBMCs. Receptors originate from a human donor with aplastic anemia.

Ten or more counts support this clonotype. This chain links TRBV7-2 with TRBJ1-2, with no clear D. The CDR3 totals 14 residues. Trimming stripped 2 bases from V and 4 bases from J, with 11 bases between. CDR1 is SGHTA and CDR2 is FQGNSA in the germline V gene. The CDR3 DNA reads TGTGCCAGCAGCTTACAAGACTCTTTCTATGGCTACACCTTC. This translates into CASSLQDSFYGYTF.

This clonotype was picked up a small number of times. The chain combines TRBV6-4 with TRBJ2-1, with 10 bases that match TRBD2. Germline V lookup: CDR1 MRHNA, CDR2 SNTAGT. The V segment lost 5 bases and the J segment 6 bases; nucleotides outside the gene matches: 7. The CDR3 loop spans 15 amino acids. In DNA form, the CDR3 reads TGTGCCAGCAGTCACGGGACTAGCGAAAGCAATGAGCAGTTCTTC. Amino acid sequence: CASSHGTSESNEQFF.

The chain couples TRBV29-1 to TRBJ1-2; TRBD1 matches 9 bases. After removal of 6 bases from V and 6 bases from J, the junction contained 8 bases not matched to a gene. CDR1 and CDR2 (germline): SQVTM, ANQGSEA. CDR3 length: 13 amino acids. CDR3 region: CSVVPGTGNGYTF. The CDR3 DNA sequence: TGCAGCGTGGTACCCGGGACAGGGAATGGCTACACCTTC.